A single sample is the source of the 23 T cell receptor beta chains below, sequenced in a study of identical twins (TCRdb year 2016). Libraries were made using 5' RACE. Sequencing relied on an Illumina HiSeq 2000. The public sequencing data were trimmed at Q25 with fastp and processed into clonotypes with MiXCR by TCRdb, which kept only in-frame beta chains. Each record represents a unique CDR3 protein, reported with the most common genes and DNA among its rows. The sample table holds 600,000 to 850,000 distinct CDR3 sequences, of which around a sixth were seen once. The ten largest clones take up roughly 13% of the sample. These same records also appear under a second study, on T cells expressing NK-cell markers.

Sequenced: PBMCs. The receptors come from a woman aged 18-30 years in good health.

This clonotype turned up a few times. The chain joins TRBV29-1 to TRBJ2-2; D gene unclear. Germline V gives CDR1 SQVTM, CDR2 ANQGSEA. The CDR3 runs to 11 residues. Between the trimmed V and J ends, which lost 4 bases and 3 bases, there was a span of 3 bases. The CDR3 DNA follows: TGCAGCGTTGTAGACACCGGGGAGCTGTTTTTT. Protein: CSVVDTGELFF.

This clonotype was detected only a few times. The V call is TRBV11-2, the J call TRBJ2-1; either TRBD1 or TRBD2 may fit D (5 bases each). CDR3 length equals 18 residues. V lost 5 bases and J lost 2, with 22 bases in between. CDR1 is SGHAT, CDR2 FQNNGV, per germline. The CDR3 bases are TGTGCCAGCAGCCCTTACCGAGGGGCCGGACGGCCCTACAATGAGCAGTTCTTC. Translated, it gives CASSPYRGAGRPYNEQFF.

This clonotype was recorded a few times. CDR3 residues: CASRTGRSTDTQYF. The CDR3 nucleotides are TGTGCCAGCAGAACGGGACGTAGCACAGATACGCAGTATTTT. The chain combines TRBV5-5 with TRBJ2-3; D is perhaps TRBD1 or TRBD2 (5 bases each). Germline CDR1 SGHKS, CDR2 YYEKEE (reference sequence). Trimming pared 5 bases from V and 0 bases from J, leaving 10 bases between. The CDR3 has 14 residues.

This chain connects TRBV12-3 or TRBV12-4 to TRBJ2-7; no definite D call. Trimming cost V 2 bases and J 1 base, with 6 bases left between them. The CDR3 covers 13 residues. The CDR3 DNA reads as TGTGCCAGCAGTTTAATGCGGTCCTACGAGCAGTACTTC. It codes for CASSLMRSYEQYF.

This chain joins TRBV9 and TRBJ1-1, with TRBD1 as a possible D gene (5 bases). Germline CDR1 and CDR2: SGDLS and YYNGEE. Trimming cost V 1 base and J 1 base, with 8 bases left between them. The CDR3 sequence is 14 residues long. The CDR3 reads CASSVTGANTEAFF. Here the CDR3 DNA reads TGTGCCAGCAGCGTAACCGGGGCGAACACTGAAGCTTTCTTT.

The CDR3 nucleotides read TGCAGTGCTAGAGATGGCGGGTTCGGATCCTACGAGCAGTACTTC. This encodes CSARDGGFGSYEQYF. This chain links TRBV20-1 with TRBJ2-7, with D perhaps matching TRBD2 (5 bases). This CDR3 contains 15 residues. Germline V CDR1 and CDR2: DFQATT, SNEGSKA (reference sequence). The V end lost 0 bases, the J end lost 1 base, and 13 bases lay between the germline ends.

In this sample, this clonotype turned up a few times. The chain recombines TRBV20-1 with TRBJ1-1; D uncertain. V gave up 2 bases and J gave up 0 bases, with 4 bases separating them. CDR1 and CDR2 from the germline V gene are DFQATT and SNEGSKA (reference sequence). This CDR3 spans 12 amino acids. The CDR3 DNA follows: TGCAGTGCTAGAAGCTTGAACACTGAAGCTTTCTTT. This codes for CSARSLNTEAFF.

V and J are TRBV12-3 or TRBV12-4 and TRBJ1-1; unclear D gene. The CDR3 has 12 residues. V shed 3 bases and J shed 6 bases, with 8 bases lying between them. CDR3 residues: CASSLNAAEAFF. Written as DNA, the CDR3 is TGTGCCAGCAGTTTGAATGCGGCTGAAGCTTTCTTT.

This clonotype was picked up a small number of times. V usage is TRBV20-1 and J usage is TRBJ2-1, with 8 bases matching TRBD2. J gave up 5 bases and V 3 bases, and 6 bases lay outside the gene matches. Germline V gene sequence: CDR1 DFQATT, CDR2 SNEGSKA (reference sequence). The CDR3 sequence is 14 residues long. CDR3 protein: CSASWRGVHNEQFF. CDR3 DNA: TGCAGTGCTAGTTGGCGGGGGGTACACAATGAGCAGTTCTTC.

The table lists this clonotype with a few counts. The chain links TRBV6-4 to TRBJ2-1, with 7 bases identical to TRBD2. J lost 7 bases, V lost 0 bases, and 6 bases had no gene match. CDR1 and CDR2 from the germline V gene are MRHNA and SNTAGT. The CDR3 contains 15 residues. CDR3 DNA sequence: TGTGCCAGCAGTGACTCGTTAGCGGGTGGAAATGAGCAGTTCTTC. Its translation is CASSDSLAGGNEQFF.

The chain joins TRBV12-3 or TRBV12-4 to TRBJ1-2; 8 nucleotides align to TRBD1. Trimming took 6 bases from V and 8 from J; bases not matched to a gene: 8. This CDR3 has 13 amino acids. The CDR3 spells CASRPDRVSGYTF. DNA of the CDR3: TGTGCCAGCAGGCCGGACAGGGTGAGCGGCTACACCTTC.

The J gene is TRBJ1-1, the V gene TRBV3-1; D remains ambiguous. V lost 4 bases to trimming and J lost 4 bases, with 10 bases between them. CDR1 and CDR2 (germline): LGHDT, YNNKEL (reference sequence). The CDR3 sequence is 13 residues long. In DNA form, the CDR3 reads TGTGCCAGCAGCCTCCGGGAGGCCACTGAAGCTTTCTTT. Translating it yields CASSLREATEAFF. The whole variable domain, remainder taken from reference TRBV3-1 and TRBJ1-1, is DTAVSQTPKYLVTQMGNDKSIKCEQNLGHDTMYWYKQDSKKFLKIMFSYNNKELIINETVPNRFSPKSPDKAHLNLHINSLELGDSAVYFCASSLREATEAFFGQGTRLTVV.

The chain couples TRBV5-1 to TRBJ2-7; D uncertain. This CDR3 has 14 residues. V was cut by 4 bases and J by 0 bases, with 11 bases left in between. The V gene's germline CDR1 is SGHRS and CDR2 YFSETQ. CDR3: CASSPFSLSYEQYF. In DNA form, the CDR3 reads TGCGCCAGCAGCCCGTTTAGCCTCTCCTACGAGCAGTACTTC.

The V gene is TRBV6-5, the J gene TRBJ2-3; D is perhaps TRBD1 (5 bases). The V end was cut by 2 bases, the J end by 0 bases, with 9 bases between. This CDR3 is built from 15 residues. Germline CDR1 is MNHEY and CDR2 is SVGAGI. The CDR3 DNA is TGTGCCAGCAGTTACCAGGGCTTTAGCACAGATACGCAGTATTTT. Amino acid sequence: CASSYQGFSTDTQYF.

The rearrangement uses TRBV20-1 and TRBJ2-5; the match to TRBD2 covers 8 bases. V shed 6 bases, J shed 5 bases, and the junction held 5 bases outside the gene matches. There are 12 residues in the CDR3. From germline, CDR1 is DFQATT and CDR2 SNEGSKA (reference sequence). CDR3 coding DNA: TGCAGTGCCTTAGCGGGGTTGGAGACCCAGTACTTC. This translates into CSALAGLETQYF.

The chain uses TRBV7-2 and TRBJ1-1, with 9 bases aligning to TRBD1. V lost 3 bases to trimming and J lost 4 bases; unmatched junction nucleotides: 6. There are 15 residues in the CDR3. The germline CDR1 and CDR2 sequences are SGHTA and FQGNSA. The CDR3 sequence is CASSFTGGAGTEAFF. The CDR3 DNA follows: TGTGCCAGCAGCTTTACAGGGGGCGCGGGCACTGAAGCTTTCTTT. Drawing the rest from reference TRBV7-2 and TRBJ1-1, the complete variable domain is GAGVSQSPSNKVTEKGKDVELRCDPISGHTALYWYRQSLGQGLEFLIYFQGNSAPDKSGLPSDRFSAERTGGSVSTLTIQRTQQEDSAVYLCASSFTGGAGTEAFFGQGTRLTVV.

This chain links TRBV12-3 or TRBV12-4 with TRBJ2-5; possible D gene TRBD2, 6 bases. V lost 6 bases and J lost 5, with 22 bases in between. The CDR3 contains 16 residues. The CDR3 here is CASRASTSLQGETQYF. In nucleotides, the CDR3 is TGTGCCAGCAGGGCCTCCACTAGCCTCCAAGGGGAGACCCAGTACTTC.

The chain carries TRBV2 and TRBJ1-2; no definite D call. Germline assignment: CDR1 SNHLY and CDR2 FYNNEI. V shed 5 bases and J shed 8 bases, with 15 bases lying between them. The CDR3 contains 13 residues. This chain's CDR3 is CASSRLTTGGYTF. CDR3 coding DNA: TGTGCCAGCAGTAGACTCACCACTGGGGGCTACACCTTC.

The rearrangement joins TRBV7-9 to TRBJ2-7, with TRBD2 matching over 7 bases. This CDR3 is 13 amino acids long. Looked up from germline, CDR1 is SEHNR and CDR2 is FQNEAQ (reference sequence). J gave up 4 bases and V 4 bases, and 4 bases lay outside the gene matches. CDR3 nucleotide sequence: TGTGCCAGCAGCTCCACTAGCGCATACGAGCAGTACTTC. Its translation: CASSSTSAYEQYF. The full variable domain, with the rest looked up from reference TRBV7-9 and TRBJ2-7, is DTGVSQNPRHKITKRGQNVTFRCDPISEHNRLYWYRQTLGQGPEFLTYFQNEAQLEKSRLLSDRFSAERPKGSFSTLEIQRTEQGDSAMYLCASSSTSAYEQYFGPGTRLTVT.

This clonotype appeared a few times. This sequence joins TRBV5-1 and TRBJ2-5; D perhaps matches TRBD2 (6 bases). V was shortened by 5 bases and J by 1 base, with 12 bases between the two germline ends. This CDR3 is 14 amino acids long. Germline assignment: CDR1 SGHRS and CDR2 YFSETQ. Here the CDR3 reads CASRVGGPQETQYF. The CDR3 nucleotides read TGCGCCAGCAGAGTCGGGGGTCCCCAAGAGACCCAGTACTTC.

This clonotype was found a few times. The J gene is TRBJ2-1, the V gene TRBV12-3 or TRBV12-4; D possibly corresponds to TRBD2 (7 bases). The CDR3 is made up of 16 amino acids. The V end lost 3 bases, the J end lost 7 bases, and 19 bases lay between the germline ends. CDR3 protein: CASSFGGGPPPNEQFF. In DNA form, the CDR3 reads TGTGCCAGCAGTTTCGGCGGGGGCCCACCCCCGAATGAGCAGTTCTTC.

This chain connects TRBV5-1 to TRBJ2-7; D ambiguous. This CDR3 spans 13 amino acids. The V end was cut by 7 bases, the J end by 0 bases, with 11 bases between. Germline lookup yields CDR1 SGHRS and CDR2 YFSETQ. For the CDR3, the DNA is TGCGCCAGCCTCTCCCCATCCTCCTACGAGCAGTACTTC. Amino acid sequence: CASLSPSSYEQYF. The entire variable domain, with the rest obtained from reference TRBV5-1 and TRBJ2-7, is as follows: KAGVTQTPRYLIKTRGQQVTLSCSPISGHRSVSWYQQTPGQGLQFLFEYFSETQRNKGNFPGRFSGRQFSNSRSEMNVSTLELGDSALYLCASLSPSSYEQYFGPGTRLTVT.

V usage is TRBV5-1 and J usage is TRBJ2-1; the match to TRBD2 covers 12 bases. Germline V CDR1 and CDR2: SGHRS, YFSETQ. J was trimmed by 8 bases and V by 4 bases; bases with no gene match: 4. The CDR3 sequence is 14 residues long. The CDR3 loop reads CASSPGTSGYEQFF. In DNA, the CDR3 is TGCGCCAGCAGCCCCGGGACTAGCGGGTATGAGCAGTTCTTC.